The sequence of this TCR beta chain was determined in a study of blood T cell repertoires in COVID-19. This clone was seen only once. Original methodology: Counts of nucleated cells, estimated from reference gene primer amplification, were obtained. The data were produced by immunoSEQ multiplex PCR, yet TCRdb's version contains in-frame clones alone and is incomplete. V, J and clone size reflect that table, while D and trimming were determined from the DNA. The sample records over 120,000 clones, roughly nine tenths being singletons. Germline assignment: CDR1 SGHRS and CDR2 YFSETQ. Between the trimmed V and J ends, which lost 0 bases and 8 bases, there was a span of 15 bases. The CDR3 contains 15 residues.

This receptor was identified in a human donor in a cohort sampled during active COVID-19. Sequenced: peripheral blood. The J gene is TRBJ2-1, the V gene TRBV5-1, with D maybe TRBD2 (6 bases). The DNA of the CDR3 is TGCGCCAGCAGCTTGGAGGGCAGGGAGGTCGATGAGCAGTTCTTC. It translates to CASSLEGREVDEQFF.